The 5 T cell receptor beta chains given below trace back to one sample, sequenced in a study of blood T cells in healthy people across ages. Alongside a J-beta primer mix, a sample-barcoded 5' primer served in a second PCR lasting about 6 to 11 cycles. TCRdb processed the 5' RACE reads anew with MiXCR; each CDR3 protein has one entry. The table lists fewer than 800,000 distinct CDR3 sequences, around 32% of them singletons, with just over 15% in the top ten. Sequencing was performed on blood. Receptors were obtained from a woman of 80 years or more in good health.

This clonotype was counted only a few times. This clone may be a read error of a much larger clone one base away. This sequence joins TRBV29-1 and TRBJ2-1, with D possibly TRBD2 on 7 matching bases. The V gene's germline CDR1 is SQVTM and CDR2 ANQGSEA. The ends were cut back, 7 bases at V and 13 bases at J, with 29 bases in the middle. The CDR3 covers 15 residues. This chain's CDR3 is CSARLGAGAGETQFF. DNA of the CDR3: TGCAGCGCTCGTTTGGGGGCTGGTGCGGGAGAGACCCAGTTCTTC.

The J gene is TRBJ2-5, the V gene TRBV5-1; D gene ambiguous. CDR1 and CDR2 (germline): SGHRS, YFSETQ. The CDR3 runs to 15 residues. Trimming removed 0 bases from V and 5 bases from J, with 14 bases in between. The CDR3 loop is CASSLVRLSRETQYF. The CDR3 DNA reads as TGCGCCAGCAGCTTGGTGCGGCTTAGTCGGGAGACCCAGTACTTC.

This clonotype was recorded many times. The V gene is TRBV9, the J gene TRBJ2-1, with 15 bases matching TRBD2. The CDR3 runs 17 residues. Looked up from germline, CDR1 is SGDLS and CDR2 is YYNGEE. V was pared by 0 bases and J by 4 bases, with 2 bases of the junction left unmatched. CDR3 in amino acids: CASSVGGLAGGYNEQFF. The CDR3 bases are TGTGCCAGCAGCGTAGGGGGACTAGCGGGGGGATACAATGAGCAGTTCTTC.

A few counts support this clonotype. A much larger clone is a single base away; this may be a read error. The gene calls are TRBV5-4 and TRBJ2-7, with 8 nucleotides matching TRBD1. Germline assignment: CDR1 SGHNT and CDR2 YYREEE (reference sequence). CDR3 length: 13 amino acids. Trimming took 3 bases from V and 5 from J; bases not matched to a gene: 4. CDR3 in DNA: TGTGCCAGCAGCTCCTCAGGGGGCCACGAGCAGTACTTC. Translated, it gives CASSSSGGHEQYF.

V is TRBV7-2 and J is TRBJ1-1; 7 nucleotides agree with TRBD1. This CDR3 is 15 amino acids long. The ends lost 1 base at V and 4 bases at J; junction bases unmatched: 6. The germline V gene has CDR1 SGHTA and CDR2 FQGNSA. The CDR3 nucleotides read TGTGCCAGCAGCTTAGACTCAGGGGGGACCACTGAAGCTTTCTTT. Translated, it gives CASSLDSGGTTEAFF.